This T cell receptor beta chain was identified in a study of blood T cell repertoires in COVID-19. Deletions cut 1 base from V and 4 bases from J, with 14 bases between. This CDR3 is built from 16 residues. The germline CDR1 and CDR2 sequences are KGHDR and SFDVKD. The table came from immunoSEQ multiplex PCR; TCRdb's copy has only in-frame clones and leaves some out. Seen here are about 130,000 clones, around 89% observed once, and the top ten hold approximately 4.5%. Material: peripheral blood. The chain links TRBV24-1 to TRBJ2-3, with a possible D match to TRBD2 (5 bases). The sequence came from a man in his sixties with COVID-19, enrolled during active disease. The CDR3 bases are TGTGCCACCAGTGATTTAAAAGGCGCGGGCCCAGATACGCAGTATTTT. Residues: CATSDLKGAGPDTQYF.